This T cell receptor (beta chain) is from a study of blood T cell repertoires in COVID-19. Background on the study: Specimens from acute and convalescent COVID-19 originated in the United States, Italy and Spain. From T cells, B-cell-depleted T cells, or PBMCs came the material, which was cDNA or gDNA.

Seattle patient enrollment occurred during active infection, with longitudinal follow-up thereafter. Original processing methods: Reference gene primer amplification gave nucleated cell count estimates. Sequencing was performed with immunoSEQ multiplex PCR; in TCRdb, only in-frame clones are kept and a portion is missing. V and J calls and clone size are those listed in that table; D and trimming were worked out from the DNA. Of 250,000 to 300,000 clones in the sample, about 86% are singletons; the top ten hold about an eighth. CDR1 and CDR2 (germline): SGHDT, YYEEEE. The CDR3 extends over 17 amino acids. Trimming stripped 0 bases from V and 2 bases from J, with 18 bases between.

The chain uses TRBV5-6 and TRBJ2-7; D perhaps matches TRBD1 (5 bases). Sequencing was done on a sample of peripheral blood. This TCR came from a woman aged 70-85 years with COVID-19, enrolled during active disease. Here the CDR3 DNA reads TGTGCCAGCAGCTTGGCCTGGCAAGTGGGCAGGGCCTACGAGCAGTACTTC. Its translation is CASSLAWQVGRAYEQYF.